The source of this T cell receptor beta chain is a study of blood T cell repertoires in COVID-19. For the study at large: The United States, Italy and Spain were the sources of the acute and convalescent COVID-19 samples.

Per the original data handling: Nucleated cell counts were estimated from reference gene primer amplification. Here immunoSEQ multiplex PCR was the method, and the copy in TCRdb shows in-frame clones only, minus some. Clonal size and the V and J genes are those of that table, whereas D and trimming came from the DNA. This table holds roughly 160,000 clones, around four fifths found once. Sequenced sample: peripheral blood. The sequence was obtained from a woman of 80 years or more with acute or convalescent COVID-19.

This chain's CDR3 is CAISERGQGAYEQYF. CDR3 in DNA: TGTGCCATCAGTGAAAGGGGACAGGGGGCCTACGAGCAGTACTTC. This chain connects TRBV10-3 to TRBJ2-7; 11 bases map to TRBD1. Per the germline V gene, CDR1 is ENHRY and CDR2 is SYGVKD. V was clipped by 3 bases and J by 2 bases; unmatched bases: 3. This CDR3 has 15 amino acids.